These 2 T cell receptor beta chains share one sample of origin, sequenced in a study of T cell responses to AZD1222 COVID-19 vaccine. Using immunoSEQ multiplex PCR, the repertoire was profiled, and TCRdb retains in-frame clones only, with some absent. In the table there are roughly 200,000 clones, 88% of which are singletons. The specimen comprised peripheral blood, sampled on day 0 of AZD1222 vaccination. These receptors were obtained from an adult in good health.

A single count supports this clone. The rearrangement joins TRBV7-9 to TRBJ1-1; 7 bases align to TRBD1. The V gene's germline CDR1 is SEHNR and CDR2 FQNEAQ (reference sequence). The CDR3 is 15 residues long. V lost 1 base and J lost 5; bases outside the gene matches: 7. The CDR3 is CASSLVKGARTEAFF. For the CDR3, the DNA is TGTGCCAGCAGCTTAGTGAAGGGGGCGCGAACTGAAGCTTTCTTT.

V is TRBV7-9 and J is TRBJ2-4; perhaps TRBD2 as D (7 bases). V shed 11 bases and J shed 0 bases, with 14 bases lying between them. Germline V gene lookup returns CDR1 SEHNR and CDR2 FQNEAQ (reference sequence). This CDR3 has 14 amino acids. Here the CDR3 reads CAGGGPLAKNIQYF. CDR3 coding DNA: TGTGCCGGCGGGGGCCCGTTAGCCAAAAACATTCAGTACTTC. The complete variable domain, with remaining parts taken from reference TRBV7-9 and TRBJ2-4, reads DTGVSQNPRHKITKRGQNVTFRCDPISEHNRLYWYRQTLGQGPEFLTYFQNEAQLEKSRLLSDRFSAERPKGSFSTLEIQRTEQGDSAMYLCAGGGPLAKNIQYFGAGTRLSVL.